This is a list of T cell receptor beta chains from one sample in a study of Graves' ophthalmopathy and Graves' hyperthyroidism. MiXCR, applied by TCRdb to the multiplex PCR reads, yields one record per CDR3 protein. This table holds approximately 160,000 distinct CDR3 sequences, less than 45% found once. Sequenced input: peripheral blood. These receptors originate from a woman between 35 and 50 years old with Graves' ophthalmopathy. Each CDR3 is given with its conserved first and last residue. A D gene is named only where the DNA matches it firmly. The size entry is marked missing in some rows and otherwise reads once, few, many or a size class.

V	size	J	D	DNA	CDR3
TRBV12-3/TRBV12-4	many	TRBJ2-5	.	TGTGCCAGCAGCTGGGGCCCAGAGACCCAGTACTTC	CASSWGPETQYF
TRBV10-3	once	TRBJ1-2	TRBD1	TGTGCCATCAGTGCCGGGACAGCAAACTATGGCTACACCTTC	CAISAGTANYGYTF
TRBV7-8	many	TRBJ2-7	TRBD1	TGTGCCAGCAGCTCCCGCGCAGGGGGCTCAAGTGAGGAGTACTTC	CASSSRAGGSSEEYF
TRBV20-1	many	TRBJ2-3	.	TGCAGTGCTGATGGGACCCGAAGCACAGATACGCAGTATTTT	CSADGTRSTDTQYF
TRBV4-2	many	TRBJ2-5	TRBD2	TGTGCCAGCAGCCAACATGGACTAGCGGGGGCCCAAGAGACCCAGTACTTC	CASSQHGLAGAQETQYF
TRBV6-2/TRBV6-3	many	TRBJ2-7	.	TGTGCCAGCAGTTACTCACTAGGGAGCTCCTACGAGCAGTACTTC	CASSYSLGSSYEQYF
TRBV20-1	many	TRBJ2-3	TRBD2	TGCAGTGCTAAACTCCCAGGACTAGGTTTCACAGATACGCAGTATTTT	CSAKLPGLGFTDTQYF
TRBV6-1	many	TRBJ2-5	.	TGTGCCAGCAGATCAAAAGAGACCCAGTACTTC	CASRSKETQYF
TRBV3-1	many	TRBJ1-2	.	TGTGCCAGCAGCCACGAAACAGGGCGCTGGGGGGGCTACACCTTC	CASSHETGRWGGYTF
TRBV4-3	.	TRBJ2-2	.	TGCGCCAGCAGCCAAGCATCGGGGCAGGACGGGGAGCTGTTTTTT	CASSQASGQDGELFF
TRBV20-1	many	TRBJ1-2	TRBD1	TGCAGTGCTAGTTTAGGGACAGGGATGGGTGGCTACACCTTC	CSASLGTGMGGYTF
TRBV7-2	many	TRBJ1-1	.	TGTGCCAGCAGCAGGGGCCCGAGAACTGAAGCTTTCTTT	CASSRGPRTEAFF
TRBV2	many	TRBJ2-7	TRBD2	TGTGCCAGCAGTGAAGCCGGACTAGCGGGAGAGGATAAGTACTTC	CASSEAGLAGEDKYF
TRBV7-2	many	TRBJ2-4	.	TGTGCCAGCACTGAAAGCCGGGCCAAAAACATTCAGTACTTC	CASTESRAKNIQYF
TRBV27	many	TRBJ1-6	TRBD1	TGTGCCAGCAGTTGGGGGGGACAGTATAATTCACCCCTCCACTTT	CASSWGGQYNSPLHF
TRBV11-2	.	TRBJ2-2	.	TGTGCCAGCAGCTTAGTTTCGACAGGCGGCGGGGAGCTGTTTTTT	CASSLVSTGGGELFF
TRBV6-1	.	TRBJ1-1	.	TGTGCCAGCAGATGGACTGAAGCTTTCTTT	CASRWTEAFF
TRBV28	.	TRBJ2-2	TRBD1	TGTGCCAGCAGACAGGACAGGCTGAACACCGGGGAGCTGTTTTTT	CASRQDRLNTGELFF
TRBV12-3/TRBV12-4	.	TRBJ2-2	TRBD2	TGTGCCAGCAGTTCCCCGACTAGCGGGACCGGGGAGCTGTTTTTT	CASSSPTSGTGELFF
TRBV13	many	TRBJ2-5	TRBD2	TGTGCCAGCAGCTACCGACTAGCGGGGGGGCCGGGGCAAGAGACCCAGTACTTC	CASSYRLAGGPGQETQYF
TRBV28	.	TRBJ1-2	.	TGTGCCAGCAGCCCCTCGGCCTATGGCTACACCTTC	CASSPSAYGYTF
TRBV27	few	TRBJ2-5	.	TGTGCCAGCAGTACAGGGACCTTGGAGACCCAGTACTTC	CASSTGTLETQYF
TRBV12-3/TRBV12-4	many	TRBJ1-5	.	TGTGCCAGCAGTTCACGGGACGGATCTAGGGGAGCCCAGCATTTT	CASSSRDGSRGAQHF
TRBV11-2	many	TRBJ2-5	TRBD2	TGTGCCAGCAGCGGGGTCGGACTAGCGGGAGCCCAGGGGACCCAGTACTTC	CASSGVGLAGAQGTQYF
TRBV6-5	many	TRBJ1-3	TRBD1	TGTGCCAGCGGACGAGACAGGGGGCAAGGAAACACCATATATTTT	CASGRDRGQGNTIYF
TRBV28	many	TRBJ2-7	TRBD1	TGTGCCAGCAGTTTTAATACAGGGGAAAAAAGCTCCTACGAGCAGTACTTC	CASSFNTGEKSSYEQYF
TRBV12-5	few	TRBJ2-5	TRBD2	TGTGCTAGTGGTTTGGGGGGGGGACAAGAGACCCAGTACTTC	CASGLGGGQETQYF
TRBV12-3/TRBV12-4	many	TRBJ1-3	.	TGTGCCAGCAGTTTATTGGGGGCTGGAAACACCATATATTTT	CASSLLGAGNTIYF
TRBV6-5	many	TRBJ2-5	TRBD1	TGTGCCAGCAGTTACTCTCGAGGTCAGGGGGCCGGGGAGACCCAGTACTTC	CASSYSRGQGAGETQYF
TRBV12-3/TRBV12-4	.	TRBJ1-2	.	TGTGCCAGCCGAGGGAGGAGTGGCTACACCTTC	CASRGRSGYTF
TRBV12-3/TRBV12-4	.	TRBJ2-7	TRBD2	TGTGCCAGCAGCCCGGGGGGGAGGACCTACGAGCAGTACTTC	CASSPGGRTYEQYF
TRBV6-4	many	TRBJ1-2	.	TGTGCCAGCAGCCTACAACTAATGAACAGGGCCGAAGGTGGCTACACCTTC	CASSLQLMNRAEGGYTF
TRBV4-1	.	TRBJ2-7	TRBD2	TGCGCCAGCAGCCAAGATAATAGCGGGAGCATCTACGAGCAGTACTTC	CASSQDNSGSIYEQYF
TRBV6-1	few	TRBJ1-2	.	TGTGCCAGCAGTGACGCTGCTAACTATGGCTACACCTTC	CASSDAANYGYTF
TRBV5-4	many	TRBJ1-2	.	TGTGCCAGCAGCAGGTGGGGGGTCTATGGCTACACCTTC	CASSRWGVYGYTF
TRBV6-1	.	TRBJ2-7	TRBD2	TGTGCCAGCAGTGAAGGAATAGCGGGATCCTACGAGCAGTACTTC	CASSEGIAGSYEQYF
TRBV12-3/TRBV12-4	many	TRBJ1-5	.	TGTGCCAGCAGTTTAGACCGGGATTCAGGGGAGGGCAATCAGCCCCAGCATTTT	CASSLDRDSGEGNQPQHF
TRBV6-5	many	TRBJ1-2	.	TGTGCCAGCAGTACTAGACAGGTCGCTAACTATGGCTACACCTTC	CASSTRQVANYGYTF
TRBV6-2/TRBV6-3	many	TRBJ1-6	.	TGTGCCAGCAGGGGGACACGAAGGAATTCACCCCTCCACTTT	CASRGTRRNSPLHF
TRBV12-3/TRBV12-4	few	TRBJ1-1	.	TGTGCCAGCAGCAACGGGGCTGGGAGCCCTGAAGCTTTCTTT	CASSNGAGSPEAFF
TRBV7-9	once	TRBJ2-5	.	TGTGCCAGCAGCTTATCATTTTATAGACAAGAGACCCAGTACTTC	CASSLSFYRQETQYF
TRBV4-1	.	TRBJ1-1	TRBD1	TGCGCCAGCAGCCAAGATTTAGGGGGCTGGAGTACTGAAGCTTTCTTT	CASSQDLGGWSTEAFF
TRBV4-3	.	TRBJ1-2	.	TGCGCCAGCAGCCAAGACCGGGACGAGGGAAGCTACACCTTC	CASSQDRDEGSYTF
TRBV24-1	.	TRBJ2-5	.	TGTGCCACCAGTGACCCCGATGGCGTGGAGACCCAGTACTTC	CATSDPDGVETQYF
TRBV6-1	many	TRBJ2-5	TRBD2	TGTGCCAGCAGTGCAGCGGGGGGCGGCCGAGAGACCCAGTACTTC	CASSAAGGGRETQYF